The T cell receptor beta chain described here comes from a study of T cells after yellow fever vaccination. The wider study: SMART-Seq v4 Ultra Low Input served to prepare low-cell-number fractions. Findings and limits, study-wide: Reappearance after the booster was seen for most primary-vaccination clones, at 96% CD4 and 85% to 90% CD8. The study noted that FACS-sorted repertoires could contain abundant clonotypes contaminating from the bulk population.

The ends were cut back, 1 base at V and 2 bases at J, with 8 bases in the middle. CDR3 size: 14 residues. CDR1 is SGHTA, CDR2 FQGNSA, per germline. Production of TCR cDNA was by 5'RACE template switching, which also added a universal primer site and UMIs. In TCRdb, the 5' RACE reads were re-called with MiXCR into one record per CDR3 protein. The data hold some 130,000 distinct CDR3 sequences, with approximately 6.6% observed a single time. This clonotype was counted ten times or more. Its antigen is unknown. The sequence derives from a man in his thirties or forties who received the YFV17D yellow fever vaccine. Sequencing was performed on CD4+ T cells sorted from PBMCs, taken 10 days after the yellow fever booster vaccination. This chain links TRBV7-2 with TRBJ1-1; D not resolved. Written as DNA, the CDR3 is TGTGCCAGCAGCTTAGGTCAGTTTAACACTGAAGCTTTCTTT. It translates to CASSLGQFNTEAFF. Complete variable domain (other parts from reference TRBV7-2 and TRBJ1-1): GAGVSQSPSNKVTEKGKDVELRCDPISGHTALYWYRQSLGQGLEFLIYFQGNSAPDKSGLPSDRFSAERTGGSVSTLTIQRTQQEDSAVYLCASSLGQFNTEAFFGQGTRLTVV.